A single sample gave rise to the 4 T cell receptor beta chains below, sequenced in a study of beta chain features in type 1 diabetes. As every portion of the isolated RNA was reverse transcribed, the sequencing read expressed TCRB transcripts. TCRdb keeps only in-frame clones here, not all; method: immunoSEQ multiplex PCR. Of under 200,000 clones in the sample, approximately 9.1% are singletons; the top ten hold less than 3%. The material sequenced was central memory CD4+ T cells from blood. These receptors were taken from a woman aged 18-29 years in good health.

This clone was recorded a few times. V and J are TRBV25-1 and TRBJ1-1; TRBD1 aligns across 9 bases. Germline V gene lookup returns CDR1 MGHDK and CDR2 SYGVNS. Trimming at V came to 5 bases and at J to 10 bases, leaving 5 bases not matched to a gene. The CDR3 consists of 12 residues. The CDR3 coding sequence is TGTGCCAGCAGTCCCGGGGACAGGGCAGCTTTCTTT. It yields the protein CASSPGDRAAFF.

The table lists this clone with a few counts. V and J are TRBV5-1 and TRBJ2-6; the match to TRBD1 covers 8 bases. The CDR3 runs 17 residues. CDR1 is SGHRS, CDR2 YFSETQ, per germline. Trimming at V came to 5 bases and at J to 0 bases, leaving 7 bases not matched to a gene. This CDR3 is CASRQNTGGSGANVLTF. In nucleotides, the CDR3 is TGCGCCAGCAGGCAAAATACAGGGGGCTCTGGGGCCAACGTCCTGACTTTC. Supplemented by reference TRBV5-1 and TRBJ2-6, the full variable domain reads KAGVTQTPRYLIKTRGQQVTLSCSPISGHRSVSWYQQTPGQGLQFLFEYFSETQRNKGNFPGRFSGRQFSNSRSEMNVSTLELGDSALYLCASRQNTGGSGANVLTFGAGSRLTVL.

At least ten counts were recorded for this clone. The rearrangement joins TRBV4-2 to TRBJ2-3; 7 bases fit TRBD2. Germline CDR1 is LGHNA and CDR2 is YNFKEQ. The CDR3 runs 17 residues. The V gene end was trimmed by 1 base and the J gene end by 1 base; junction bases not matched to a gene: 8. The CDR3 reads CASSQVERGLGTDTQYF. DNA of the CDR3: TGTGCCAGCAGCCAAGTCGAGCGGGGTCTAGGCACAGATACGCAGTATTTT.

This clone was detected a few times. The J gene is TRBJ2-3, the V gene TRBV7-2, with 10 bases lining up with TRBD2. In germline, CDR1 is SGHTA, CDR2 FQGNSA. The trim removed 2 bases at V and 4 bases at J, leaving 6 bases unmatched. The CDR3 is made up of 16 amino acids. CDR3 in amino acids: CASSLRAAGGPDTQYF. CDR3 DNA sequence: TGTGCCAGCAGCTTACGCGCAGCGGGGGGGCCAGATACGCAGTATTTT.